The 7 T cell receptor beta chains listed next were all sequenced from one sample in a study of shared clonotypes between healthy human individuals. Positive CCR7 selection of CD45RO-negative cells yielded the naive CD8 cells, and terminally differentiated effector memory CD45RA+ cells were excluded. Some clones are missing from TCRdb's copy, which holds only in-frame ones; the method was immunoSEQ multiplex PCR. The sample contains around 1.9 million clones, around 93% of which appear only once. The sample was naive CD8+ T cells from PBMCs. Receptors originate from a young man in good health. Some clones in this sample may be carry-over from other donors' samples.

As DNA, the CDR3 is TGTGCCAGCAGTCCCGACAGGGGGATTAGCAGGGAGCAGTTCTTC. Translated: CASSPDRGISREQFF. V and J are TRBV27 and TRBJ2-1; 9 positions match TRBD1. Germline V lookup: CDR1 MNHEY, CDR2 SMNVEV (reference sequence). The J segment lost 10 bases and the V segment lost 5 bases, leaving 12 bases of the junction unmatched. The CDR3 runs to 15 residues.

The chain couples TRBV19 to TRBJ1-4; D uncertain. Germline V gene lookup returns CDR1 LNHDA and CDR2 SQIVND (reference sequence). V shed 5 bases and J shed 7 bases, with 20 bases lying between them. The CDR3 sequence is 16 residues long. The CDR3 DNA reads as TGTGCCAGTAGTTCCCCCCCTAAAGCCGGGCGTGAAAAACTGTTTTTT. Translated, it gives CASSSPPKAGREKLFF.

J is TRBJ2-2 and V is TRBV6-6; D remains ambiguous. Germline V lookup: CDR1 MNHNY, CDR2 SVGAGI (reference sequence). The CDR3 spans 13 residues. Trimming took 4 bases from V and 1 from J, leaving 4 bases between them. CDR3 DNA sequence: TGTGCCAGCAGTTGGAAGAACACCGGGGAGCTGTTTTTT. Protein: CASSWKNTGELFF.

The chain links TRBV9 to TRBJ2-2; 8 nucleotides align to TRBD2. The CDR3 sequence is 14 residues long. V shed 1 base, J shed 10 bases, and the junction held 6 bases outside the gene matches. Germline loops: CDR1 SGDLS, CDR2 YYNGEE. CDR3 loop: CASSVPAGGEELFF. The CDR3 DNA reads TGTGCCAGCAGCGTACCTGCGGGAGGAGAGGAGCTGTTTTTT.

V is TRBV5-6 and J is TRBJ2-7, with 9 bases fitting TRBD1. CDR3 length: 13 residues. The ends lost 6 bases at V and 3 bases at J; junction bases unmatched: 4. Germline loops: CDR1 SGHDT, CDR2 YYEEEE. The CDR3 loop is CASNEDRGYEQYF. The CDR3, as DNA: TGTGCCAGCAACGAGGACAGGGGCTACGAGCAGTACTTC.

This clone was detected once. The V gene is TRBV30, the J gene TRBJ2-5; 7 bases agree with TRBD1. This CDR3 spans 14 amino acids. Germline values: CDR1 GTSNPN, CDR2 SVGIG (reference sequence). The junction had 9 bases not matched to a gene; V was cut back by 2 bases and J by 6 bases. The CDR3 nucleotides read TGTGCCTGGAGTCCGACGGACAGGAGTCAGACCCAGTACTTC. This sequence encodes CAWSPTDRSQTQYF.

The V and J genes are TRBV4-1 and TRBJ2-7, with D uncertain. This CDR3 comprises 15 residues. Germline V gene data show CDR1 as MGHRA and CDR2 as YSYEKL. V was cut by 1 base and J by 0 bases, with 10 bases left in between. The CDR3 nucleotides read TGCGCCAGCAGCCAAGGGAACGACCCCTCCTACGAGCAGTACTTC. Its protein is CASSQGNDPSYEQYF.